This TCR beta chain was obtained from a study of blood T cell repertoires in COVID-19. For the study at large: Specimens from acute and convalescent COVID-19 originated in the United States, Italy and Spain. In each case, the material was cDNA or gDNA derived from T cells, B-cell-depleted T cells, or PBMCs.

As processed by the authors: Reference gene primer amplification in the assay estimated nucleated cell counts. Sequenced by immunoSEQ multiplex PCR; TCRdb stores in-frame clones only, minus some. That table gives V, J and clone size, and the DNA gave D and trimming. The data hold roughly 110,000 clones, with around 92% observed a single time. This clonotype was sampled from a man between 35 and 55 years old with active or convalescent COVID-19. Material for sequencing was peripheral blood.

In nucleotides, the CDR3 is TGTGCCTGGAGTAGGGACAGTGCCTACGAGCAGTACTTC. Translated, it gives CAWSRDSAYEQYF. The chain has TRBV30 and TRBJ2-7; TRBD1 agrees at 7 bases. J gave up 2 bases and V 2 bases, and 3 bases lay outside the gene matches. Germline V gene data show CDR1 as GTSNPN and CDR2 as SVGIG (reference sequence). The CDR3 sequence is 13 residues long.